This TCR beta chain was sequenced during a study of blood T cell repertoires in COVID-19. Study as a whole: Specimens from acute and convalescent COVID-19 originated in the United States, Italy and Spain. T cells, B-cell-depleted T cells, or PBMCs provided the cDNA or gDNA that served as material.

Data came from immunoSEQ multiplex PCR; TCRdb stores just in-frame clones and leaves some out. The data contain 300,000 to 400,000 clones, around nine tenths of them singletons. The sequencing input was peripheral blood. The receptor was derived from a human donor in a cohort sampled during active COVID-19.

The CDR3 loop reads CASSLEGVGYTF. DNA for the CDR3: TGTGCCAGCAGCTTGGAAGGGGTAGGCTACACCTTC. V and J are TRBV5-5 and TRBJ1-2, with a weak D call TRBD1 (5 bases). Germline CDR1 reads SGHKS; CDR2 reads YYEKEE (reference sequence). The CDR3 consists of 12 residues. Trimming removed 0 bases from V and 8 bases from J, with 8 bases in between.